The TCR beta chain described here comes from a study of identical twins. All of the donors were Caucasians in good health. CDR3 size: 15 residues. Germline lookup yields CDR1 MDHEN and CDR2 SYDVKM. V shed 6 bases, J shed 3 bases, and the junction held 6 bases outside the gene matches. This clonotype has a count of ten or more. One entry per CDR3 protein, called by TCRdb with MiXCR from the 5' RACE reads. The repertoire has about 430,000 distinct CDR3 sequences, approximately 17% of them found once; the top ten carry more than 10%. Sequencing was done on a sample of naive T cells sorted from blood. The source is a man aged 50-60 years in good health. This chain connects TRBV28 to TRBJ2-1, with 9 nucleotides matching TRBD1. This CDR3 is CASSPGTGNYNEQFF. CDR3 nucleotide sequence: TGTGCCAGCAGCCCCGGGACAGGGAACTACAATGAGCAGTTCTTC.